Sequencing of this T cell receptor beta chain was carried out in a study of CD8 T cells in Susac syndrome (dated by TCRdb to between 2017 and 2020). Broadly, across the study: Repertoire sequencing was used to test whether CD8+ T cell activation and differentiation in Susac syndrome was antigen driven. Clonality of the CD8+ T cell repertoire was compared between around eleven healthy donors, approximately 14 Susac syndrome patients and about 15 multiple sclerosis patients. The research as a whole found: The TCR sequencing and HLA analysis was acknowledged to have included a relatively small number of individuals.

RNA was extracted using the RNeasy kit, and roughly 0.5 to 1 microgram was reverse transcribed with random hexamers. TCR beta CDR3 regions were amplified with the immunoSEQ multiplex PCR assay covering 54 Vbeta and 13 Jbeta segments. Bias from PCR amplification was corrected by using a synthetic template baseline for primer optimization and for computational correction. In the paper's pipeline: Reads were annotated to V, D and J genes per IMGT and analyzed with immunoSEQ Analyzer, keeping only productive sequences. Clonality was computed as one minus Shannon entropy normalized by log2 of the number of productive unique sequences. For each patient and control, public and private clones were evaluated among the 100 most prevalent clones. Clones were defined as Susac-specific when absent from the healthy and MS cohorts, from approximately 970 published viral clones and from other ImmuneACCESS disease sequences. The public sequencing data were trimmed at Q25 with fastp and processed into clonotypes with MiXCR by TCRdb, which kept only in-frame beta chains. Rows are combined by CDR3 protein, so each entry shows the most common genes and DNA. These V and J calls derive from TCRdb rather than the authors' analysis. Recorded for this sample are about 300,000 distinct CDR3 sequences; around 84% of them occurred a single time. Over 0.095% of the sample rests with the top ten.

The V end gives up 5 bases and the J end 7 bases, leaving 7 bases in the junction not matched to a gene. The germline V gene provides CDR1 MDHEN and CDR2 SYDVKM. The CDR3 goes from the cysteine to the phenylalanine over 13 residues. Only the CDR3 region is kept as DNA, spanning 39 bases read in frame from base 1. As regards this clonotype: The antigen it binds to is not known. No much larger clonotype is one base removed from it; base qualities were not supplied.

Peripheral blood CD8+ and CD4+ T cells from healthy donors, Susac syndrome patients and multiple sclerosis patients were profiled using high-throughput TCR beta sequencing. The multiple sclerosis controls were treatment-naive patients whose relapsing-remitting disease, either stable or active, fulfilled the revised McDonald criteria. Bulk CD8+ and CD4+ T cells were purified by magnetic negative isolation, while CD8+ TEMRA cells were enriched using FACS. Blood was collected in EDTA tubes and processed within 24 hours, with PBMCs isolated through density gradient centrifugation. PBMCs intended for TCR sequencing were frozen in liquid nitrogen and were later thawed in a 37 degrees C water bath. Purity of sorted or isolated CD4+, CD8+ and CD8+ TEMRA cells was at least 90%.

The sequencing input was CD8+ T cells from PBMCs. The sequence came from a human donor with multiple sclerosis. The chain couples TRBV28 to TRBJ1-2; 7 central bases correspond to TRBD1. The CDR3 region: CASSPGEGAGYTF. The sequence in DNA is TGTGCCAGCAGTCCCGGTGAGGGGGCTGGCTACACCTTC.